Below are 5 T cell receptor beta chains sequenced from a single sample in a study of blood T cell repertoires in COVID-19 (dated by TCRdb to 2020 to 2022). Library prep was done by the immunoSEQ multiplex PCR assay. The source is immuneACCESS, and TCRdb retained only in-frame sequences with V and J called. Part of the clones is not carried over; for the studies checked, unresolved V genes explain less than half of this, and the remainder is unexplained. This sample has about 410,000 clones in its table, and roughly 91% of those were observed once. The ten largest clones capture under 0.7% of the sample. The sequencing sample was made of PBMCs or T cells enriched from blood (not recorded which). The receptors shown here come from a man between 18 and 29 years old who had recovered from COVID-19.

The genes are TRBV7-8 and TRBJ1-6, with a weak D call TRBD1 (6 bases). Trimming took 4 bases from V and 7 from J, leaving 14 bases between them. This CDR3 has 15 residues. CDR1 and CDR2 (germline): SGHVS, FQNEAQ. In nucleotides, the CDR3 is TGTGCCAGCAGCTCCTTTACAGGGACGAATTCACCCCTCCACTTT. It codes for CASSSFTGTNSPLHF.

This sequence joins TRBV6-5 and TRBJ2-2, with a possible D match to TRBD2 (6 bases). Germline CDR1 and CDR2: MNHEY and SVGAGI. Deletions cut 6 bases from V and 1 base from J, with 12 bases between. The CDR3 runs 15 residues. CDR3 sequence reads: CASRGRQRNTGELFF. CDR3 bases: TGTGCCAGCAGGGGGAGGCAACGGAACACCGGGGAGCTGTTTTTT.

This clone was found once. The gene calls are TRBV15 and TRBJ2-7; TRBD2 agrees at 10 bases. This CDR3 spans 16 amino acids. Germline CDR1 and CDR2: LNHNV and YYDKDF (reference sequence). V lost 1 base to trimming and J lost 3 bases; unmatched junction nucleotides: 6. The CDR3 is CATSRGSAGGDYEQYF. The DNA of the CDR3 is TGTGCCACCAGCAGAGGATCAGCGGGAGGGGACTACGAGCAGTACTTC.

The V call is TRBV7-2, the J call TRBJ1-6; a weak D match, TRBD1 (5 bases). Trimming pared 5 bases from V and 7 bases from J, leaving 15 bases between. The CDR3 spans 15 residues. Germline V lookup: CDR1 SGHTA, CDR2 FQGNSA. The CDR3 nucleotides are TGTGCCAGCAGCCCACAGGCCGTGACCAATTCACCCCTCCACTTT. This translates into CASSPQAVTNSPLHF.

This rearrangement joins TRBV4-1 to TRBJ1-6; 10 positions match TRBD1. Germline values: CDR1 MGHRA, CDR2 YSYEKL. With 3 bases clipped from V and 5 bases from J, the junction kept 1 base outside the gene matches. This CDR3 contains 15 residues. Here the CDR3 DNA reads TGCGCCAGCAGCCAGGGACAGGGGAATAATTCACCCCTCCACTTT. Translated: CASSQGQGNNSPLHF.